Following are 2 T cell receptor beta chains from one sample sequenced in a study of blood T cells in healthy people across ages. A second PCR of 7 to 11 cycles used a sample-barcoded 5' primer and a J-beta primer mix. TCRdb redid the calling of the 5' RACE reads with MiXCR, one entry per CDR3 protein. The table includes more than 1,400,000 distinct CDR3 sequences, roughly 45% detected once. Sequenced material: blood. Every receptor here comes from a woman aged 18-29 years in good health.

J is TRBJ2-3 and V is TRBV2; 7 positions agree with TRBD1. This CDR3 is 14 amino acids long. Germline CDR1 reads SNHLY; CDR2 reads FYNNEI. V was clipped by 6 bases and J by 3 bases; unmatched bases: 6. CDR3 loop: CASRGWDSTDTQYF. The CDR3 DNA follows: TGTGCCAGCAGGGGTTGGGACAGTACAGATACGCAGTATTTT. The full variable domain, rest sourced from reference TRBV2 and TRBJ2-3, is EPEVTQTPSHQVTQMGQEVILRCVPISNHLYFYWYRQILGQKVEFLVSFYNNEISEKSEIFDDQFSVERPDGSNFTLKIRSTKLEDSAMYFCASRGWDSTDTQYFGPGTRLTVL.

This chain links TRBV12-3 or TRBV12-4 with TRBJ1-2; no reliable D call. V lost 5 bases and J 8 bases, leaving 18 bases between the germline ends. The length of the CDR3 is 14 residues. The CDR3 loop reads CASSVRRKLGGYTF. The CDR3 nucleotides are TGTGCCAGCAGTGTAAGGCGGAAGTTGGGGGGCTACACCTTC.